What follows are 3 T cell receptor beta chains derived from one specimen sequenced in a study of cytomegalovirus exposure and HLA in healthy donors. The PCR ran on 60 Vbeta and 13 Jbeta primers. Using immunoSEQ multiplex PCR, the repertoire was profiled, and TCRdb retains in-frame clones only, with some absent. The sample records around 180,000 clones, around nine tenths being singletons. Sequenced sample: PBMCs. Every receptor here comes from a woman aged 18-30 years in good health and CMV-seronegative.

V and J are TRBV28 and TRBJ2-7; the match to TRBD2 covers 7 bases. In germline, CDR1 is MDHEN, CDR2 SYDVKM. Germline trimming cut 9 bases from V and 2 bases from J; bases unmatched to any gene: 16. The CDR3 is made up of 16 amino acids. The CDR3 DNA reads TGTGCCAGTAACTCTTTCGATTCTAGCGGCCCCTACGAGCAGTACTTC. Protein: CASNSFDSSGPYEQYF.

This chain connects TRBV13 to TRBJ2-7; weak D call: TRBD2 (6 bases). Germline CDR1 is PRHDT and CDR2 is FYEKMQ (reference sequence). Deletions cut 0 bases from V and 6 bases from J, with 6 bases between. The CDR3 is 12 amino acids. CDR3 nucleotides: TGTGCCAGCAGCTTAGGGGAGGGCGAGCAGTACTTC. This codes for CASSLGEGEQYF.

This chain uses TRBV19 with TRBJ2-5; 7 positions agree with TRBD1. With 6 bases clipped from V and 2 bases from J, the junction kept 6 bases outside the gene matches. CDR1 and CDR2 (germline): LNHDA, SQIVND (reference sequence). The CDR3 consists of 14 residues. CDR3 coding DNA: TGTGCCAGTAGCCTGAACAGGGGACAAGAGACCCAGTACTTC. This codes for CASSLNRGQETQYF. The entire variable domain, with the rest obtained from reference TRBV19 and TRBJ2-5, is as follows: DGGITQSPKYLFRKEGQNVTLSCEQNLNHDAMYWYRQDPGQGLRLIYYSQIVNDFQKGDIAEGYSVSREKKESFPLTVTSAQKNPTAFYLCASSLNRGQETQYFGPGTRLLVL.